This T cell receptor beta chain originates from a study of breast tumors, draining lymph nodes, adjacent tissues. General study results and limits: The lymph node origin of tumor T cells was framed as consistent with a hypothesis, not demonstrated. Findings are consistent with lymph node origin and intratumoral expansion of most tumor T cells. Luminal-like breast cancer showed significantly higher tumor–nontumor repertoire similarity than basal-like. Tumors had less TCR diversity than lymph nodes, more than nontumor tissue.

Details on this clonotype: Its antigen is still unknown. This clone may be a read error of a much larger clone one base away.

Breast cancer patients provided tissue from their axillary draining lymph nodes. This CDR3 has 14 residues. Trimming took off 3 bases at V and 8 bases at J, with 14 bases between the two ends. TCRdb re-analysed the multiplex PCR reads in MiXCR, keeping a single row per CDR3 protein. The data show approximately 130,000 distinct CDR3 sequences, around 20% seen once. This chain connects TRBV12-3 or TRBV12-4 to TRBJ2-1; D possibly corresponds to TRBD1 (6 bases). Sequenced sample: axillary lymph node tissue. The sequence derives from a female donor with breast cancer. Some clones in this sample may be carry-over from other donors' samples. CDR3 in amino acids: CASSFPGQSDEQFF. CDR3 nucleotide sequence: TGTGCCAGCAGTTTCCCTGGACAGTCTGATGAGCAGTTCTTC.